Below, 29 T cell receptor beta chains from the same sample are listed, as sequenced in a study of T cell responses to AZD1222 COVID-19 vaccine. Method: immunoSEQ multiplex PCR; TCRdb's copy keeps in-frame clones and lacks some. This table has some 150,000 clones, more than 70% appearing once. This specimen consisted of peripheral blood, obtained on day 0 of MenACWY control vaccination. The receptors shown here come from an adult in good health.

The chain recombines TRBV5-4 with TRBJ2-3; the match to TRBD1 covers 10 bases. The CDR3 contains 15 residues. In germline, CDR1 is SGHNT, CDR2 YYREEE (reference sequence). V was pared by 6 bases and J by 6 bases, with 10 bases of the junction left unmatched. The CDR3 DNA is TGTGCCAGCAACCGGGACAGGGGATTTGGGGATACGCAGTATTTT. This encodes CASNRDRGFGDTQYF.

The genes are TRBV7-2 and TRBJ1-5, with TRBD1 as a possible D gene (5 bases). The germline gives CDR1 SGHTA, CDR2 FQGNSA. This CDR3 has 15 residues. Trimming removed 5 bases from V and 2 bases from J, with 13 bases in between. In DNA, the CDR3 is TGTGCCAGCAGCAACGGGCAGGGACGCAATCAGCCCCAGCATTTT. Residues: CASSNGQGRNQPQHF.

The rearrangement links TRBV10-3 to TRBJ2-1; D is unclear. The CDR3 contains 12 residues. CDR1 and CDR2 (germline): ENHRY, SYGVKD. The germline V and J ends were trimmed by 8 bases and 9 bases, with 14 bases remaining between them. CDR3 sequence reads: CAIAGEAREQFF. The CDR3, as DNA: TGTGCCATCGCCGGAGAGGCCCGTGAGCAGTTCTTC.

The chain couples TRBV14 to TRBJ1-4, with no clear D. The germline V gene has CDR1 SGHDN and CDR2 FVKESK. V shed 0 bases and J shed 6 bases, with 17 bases lying between them. This CDR3 is built from 17 residues. DNA of the CDR3: TGTGCCAGCAGCCAAGATTTAGGACCTCTCACTGATGAAAAACTGTTTTTT. Its protein product is CASSQDLGPLTDEKLFF.

The rearrangement links TRBV11-3 to TRBJ2-6; D remains ambiguous. The CDR3 consists of 13 residues. Germline values: CDR1 SGHNT, CDR2 YENEEA. The V end was cut by 6 bases, the J end by 0 bases, with 3 bases between. The CDR3 protein is CASRPSGANVLTF. The CDR3 bases are TGTGCCAGCAGACCCTCTGGGGCCAACGTCCTGACTTTC.

V and J are TRBV11-3 and TRBJ2-5; no clear D gene. CDR1 and CDR2 (germline): SGHNT, YENEEA. Between the trimmed V and J ends, which lost 6 bases and 3 bases, there was a span of 11 bases. CDR3 size: 13 residues. CDR3 residues: CASRLGREETQYF. CDR3 coding DNA: TGTGCCAGCAGATTGGGAAGGGAAGAGACCCAGTACTTC.

The rearrangement links TRBV11-3 to TRBJ1-6; a weak D match, TRBD1 (6 bases). The CDR3 has 16 amino acids. Germline V lookup: CDR1 SGHNT, CDR2 YENEEA. V dropped 3 bases and J dropped 4 bases, with 13 bases sitting between them. The CDR3 DNA reads as TGTGCCAGCAGCTTTACAAGACAGGCGTATAATTCACCCCTCCACTTT. This sequence encodes CASSFTRQAYNSPLHF.

This sequence joins TRBV28 and TRBJ1-2, with TRBD1 matching over 8 bases. Germline lookup yields CDR1 MDHEN and CDR2 SYDVKM. The ends lost 4 bases at V and 2 bases at J; junction bases unmatched: 6. The CDR3 is 15 residues long. For the CDR3, the DNA is TGTGCCAGCAGTTCCCTGACAGGGGTAAACTATGGCTACACCTTC. Translation gives CASSSLTGVNYGYTF.

The V call is TRBV7-9, the J call TRBJ2-5; D call uncertain. The CDR3 runs to 14 residues. Germline-derived CDR1 and CDR2 are SEHNR and FQNEAQ (reference sequence). V dropped 6 bases and J dropped 5 bases, with 16 bases sitting between them. CDR3 amino acids: CASRPTWGAETQYF. In DNA, the CDR3 is TGTGCCAGCAGGCCGACTTGGGGTGCGGAGACCCAGTACTTC.

The rearrangement links TRBV7-8 to TRBJ1-1, with 9 bases identical to TRBD1. CDR3 length equals 17 residues. The germline CDR1 and CDR2 sequences are SGHVS and FQNEAQ. V gave up 7 bases and J gave up 2 bases; unmatched junction bases: 14. The CDR3: CASIPQRTGVSNTEAFF. The CDR3 DNA follows: TGTGCCAGCATCCCCCAGAGGACAGGGGTGTCCAACACTGAAGCTTTCTTT. Full variable domain (remainder filled in from reference TRBV7-8 and TRBJ1-1): GAGVSQSPRYKVAKRGQDVALRCDPISGHVSLFWYQQALGQGPEFLTYFQNEAQLDKSGLPSDRFFAERPEGSVSTLKIQRTQQEDSAVYLCASIPQRTGVSNTEAFFGQGTRLTVV.

This chain connects TRBV9 to TRBJ2-5, with 11 nucleotides matching TRBD2. Losses at the gene ends were 4 bases for V and 5 bases for J; bases not matched to a gene: 7. This CDR3 has 15 amino acids. The germline gives CDR1 SGDLS, CDR2 YYNGEE. CDR3 in DNA: TGTGCCAGCAGCCCTAGCGGGAGGCGGGGGGAGACCCAGTACTTC. Protein sequence: CASSPSGRRGETQYF.

A single count supports this clone. This chain joins TRBV15 and TRBJ2-7; perhaps TRBD1 as D (5 bases). Trimming took 1 base from V and 1 from J, leaving 11 bases between them. Germline V CDR1 and CDR2: LNHNV, YYDKDF (reference sequence). The CDR3 covers 15 residues. The CDR3 loop is CATSRGLTDSYEQYF. CDR3 nucleotide sequence: TGTGCCACCAGCAGAGGCCTGACAGATTCCTACGAGCAGTACTTC. The entire variable domain, with the rest obtained from reference TRBV15 and TRBJ2-7, is as follows: DAMVIQNPRYQVTQFGKPVTLSCSQTLNHNVMYWYQQKSSQAPKLLFHYYDKDFNNEADTPDNFQSRRPNTSFCFLDIRSPGLGDTAMYLCATSRGLTDSYEQYFGPGTRLTVT.

This sequence joins TRBV5-1 and TRBJ2-1; no definite D call. Germline CDR1 SGHRS, CDR2 YFSETQ. Trimming took 0 bases from V and 8 from J, leaving 15 bases between them. The CDR3 has 15 residues. CDR3 bases: TGCGCCAGCAGCTTGGGCGGACCTCCACTCGATGAGCAGTTCTTC. Translating gives CASSLGGPPLDEQFF. Full variable domain (rest looked up from reference TRBV5-1 and TRBJ2-1): KAGVTQTPRYLIKTRGQQVTLSCSPISGHRSVSWYQQTPGQGLQFLFEYFSETQRNKGNFPGRFSGRQFSNSRSEMNVSTLELGDSALYLCASSLGGPPLDEQFFGPGTRLTVL.

The DNA of the CDR3 is TGTGCCAGCTGGCGGGGGGCTAATGAAAAACTGTTTTTT. Residues: CASWRGANEKLFF. The rearrangement links TRBV6-1 to TRBJ1-4, with D perhaps matching TRBD1 (5 bases). Germline V gene sequence: CDR1 MNHNS, CDR2 SASEGT. V was shortened by 8 bases and J by 3 bases, with 10 bases between the two germline ends. The CDR3 sequence is 13 residues long.

The genes are TRBV7-8 and TRBJ1-5; D call uncertain. This CDR3 comprises 15 residues. Per the germline V gene, CDR1 is SGHVS and CDR2 is FQNEAQ. Trimming cost V 0 bases and J 3 bases, with 9 bases left between them. The CDR3 region is CASSLAQSNNQPQHF. DNA of the CDR3: TGTGCCAGCAGCTTAGCGCAGTCGAACAATCAGCCCCAGCATTTT.

V gene TRBV23-1 combines with J gene TRBJ2-1; D is possibly TRBD2 (6 bases). TRBV23-1 is designated an ORF whose function remains uncertain. There are 12 residues in the CDR3. V was cut by 10 bases and J by 12 bases, with 19 bases left in between. CDR3 loop: CATIIGYGRQFF. For the CDR3, the DNA is TGCGCCACCATCATAGGGTACGGGAGGCAGTTCTTC.

This chain connects TRBV4-1 to TRBJ1-5; tentative D call: TRBD1 (5 bases). The V end lost 0 bases, the J end lost 4 bases, and 13 bases lay between the germline ends. There are 16 residues in the CDR3. In germline, CDR1 is MGHRA, CDR2 YSYEKL. Here the CDR3 DNA reads TGCGCCAGCAGCCAAGATGGAGGGGTGCGGAATCAGCCCCAGCATTTT. This codes for CASSQDGGVRNQPQHF.

The chain links TRBV6-5 to TRBJ2-7, with 7 bases fitting TRBD1. Germline CDR1 is MNHEY and CDR2 is SVGAGI. This CDR3 comprises 12 residues. V was pared by 4 bases and J by 6 bases, with 3 bases of the junction left unmatched. The CDR3 region has the DNA TGTGCCAGCAGTTCTACAGGGGTCGAGCAGTACTTC. Residues: CASSSTGVEQYF.

The chain has TRBV7-2 and TRBJ2-7; D gene ambiguous. CDR3 length equals 15 residues. The V and J ends lost 5 bases and 0 bases respectively, with 14 bases between them. Germline lookup yields CDR1 SGHTA and CDR2 FQGNSA. As DNA, the CDR3 is TGTGCCAGCAGCCTCCGGCGATCCCTCTCCTACGAGCAGTACTTC. Protein product: CASSLRRSLSYEQYF.

The J gene is TRBJ1-1, the V gene TRBV5-6, with D possibly being TRBD1 (6 bases). The CDR3 length is 15 residues. Germline CDR1 reads SGHDT; CDR2 reads YYEEEE. V gave up 0 bases and J gave up 1 base, with 10 bases separating them. The CDR3 loop reads CASSLVGTPNTEAFF. The CDR3 DNA follows: TGTGCCAGCAGCTTGGTGGGGACACCGAACACTGAAGCTTTCTTT.

The genes are TRBV29-1 and TRBJ1-1; D may be TRBD1 (5 bases). CDR1 SQVTM and CDR2 ANQGSEA come from the germline V gene. Trimming took off 6 bases at V and 4 bases at J, with 12 bases between the two ends. This CDR3 contains 12 residues. The CDR3 coding sequence is TGCAGCGTCTTGGACGGGGCCACTGAAGCTTTCTTT. It yields the protein CSVLDGATEAFF.

The genes are TRBV6-5 and TRBJ2-2; 8 bases line up with TRBD1. The length of the CDR3 is 13 residues. The junction had 3 bases not matched to a gene; V was cut back by 11 bases and J by 1 base. The germline gives CDR1 MNHEY, CDR2 SVGAGI. The CDR3 is CAGQGQNTGELFF. The CDR3 nucleotides are TGTGCCGGACAGGGACAGAACACCGGGGAGCTGTTTTTT.

CDR3 bases: TGTGCCAGCAGCGTCGGGGTCCCCCTATACAATGAGCAGTTCTTC. It specifies CASSVGVPLYNEQFF. This chain uses TRBV9 with TRBJ2-1; the D gene is possibly TRBD2 (5 bases). V lost 2 bases and J lost 4, with 13 bases in between. The germline V gene has CDR1 SGDLS and CDR2 YYNGEE. This CDR3 is built from 15 residues.

This clone was picked up a small number of times. The chain couples TRBV7-2 to TRBJ2-7, with D maybe TRBD1 (5 bases). In germline, CDR1 is SGHTA, CDR2 FQGNSA. The CDR3 spans 12 residues. Trimming cost V 5 bases and J 3 bases, with 8 bases left between them. The CDR3 sequence: CASSATGYEQYF. In DNA, the CDR3 is TGTGCCAGCAGCGCAACAGGCTACGAGCAGTACTTC.

This chain joins TRBV2 and TRBJ2-1, with 12 bases matching TRBD2. Losses at the gene ends were 8 bases for V and 2 bases for J; bases not matched to a gene: 13. From germline, CDR1 is SNHLY and CDR2 FYNNEI. CDR3 length: 18 amino acids. The CDR3 sequence is CASVDPTSGRGTYNEQFF. The DNA of the CDR3 is TGTGCCAGCGTCGATCCGACTAGCGGGAGAGGCACCTACAATGAGCAGTTCTTC.

This rearrangement joins TRBV5-1 to TRBJ2-2, with D unclear. Germline values: CDR1 SGHRS, CDR2 YFSETQ. V was shortened by 2 bases and J by 4 bases, with 9 bases between the two germline ends. This CDR3 has 14 residues. CDR3: CASSLRVGTGELFF. CDR3 DNA sequence: TGCGCCAGCAGCTTAAGGGTCGGCACCGGGGAGCTGTTTTTT.

The rearrangement uses TRBV7-2 and TRBJ1-2; 7 positions agree with TRBD1. V shed 4 bases and J 0 bases; nucleotides not matched to a gene: 5. CDR1 SGHTA and CDR2 FQGNSA come from the germline V gene. This CDR3 region has 15 residues. CDR3: CASSSRQGSNYGYTF. In DNA form, the CDR3 reads TGTGCCAGCAGCTCCCGACAGGGTTCTAACTATGGCTACACCTTC.

The chain uses TRBV24-1 and TRBJ1-2; TRBD1 is a possible D gene (5 bases). The CDR3 has 16 amino acids. Trimming shortened V by 4 bases and J by 8 bases, and 22 bases separated the two germline ends. The V gene's germline CDR1 is KGHDR and CDR2 SFDVKD. In nucleotides, the CDR3 is TGTGCCACCAGTGAACCTAACACCGCAGGGTGGTTAGGCTACACCTTC. Translating it yields CATSEPNTAGWLGYTF.

The chain has TRBV10-3 and TRBJ1-1, with D possibly being TRBD1 (5 bases). The CDR3 contains 14 residues. The germline gives CDR1 ENHRY, CDR2 SYGVKD. The ends were cut back, 4 bases at V and 1 base at J, with 10 bases in the middle. CDR3 DNA sequence: TGTGCCATCAGTGCCCAGGGACCGAACACTGAAGCTTTCTTT. Amino acid sequence: CAISAQGPNTEAFF.